These 11 T cell receptor beta chains were sequenced from one sample in a study of blood T cells in healthy people across ages. A second about 7 to 12 cycle PCR used barcoded and J-beta primers. TCRdb reanalysed the 5' RACE reads using MiXCR and keeps one entry per CDR3 protein. The sample holds over 600,000 distinct CDR3 sequences, 56% seen once. Sequencing was carried out using blood. These receptors were taken from a middle-aged man in good health.

The chain has TRBV28 and TRBJ2-6, with D tentatively TRBD1 (7 bases). CDR3 length: 17 residues. With 3 bases removed from V and 0 bases from J, the gap between germline ends came to 12 bases. Looked up from germline, CDR1 is MDHEN and CDR2 is SYDVKM. In nucleotides, the CDR3 is TGTGCCAGCAGTTTTGCGGGACAGCACTCTGGGGCCAACGTCCTGACTTTC. Amino acid sequence: CASSFAGQHSGANVLTF.

About this clonotype itself: Mismatch with germline at one junction end may stem from a read error. The chain uses TRBV7-7 and TRBJ2-3; 7 bases align to TRBD2. CDR1 and CDR2 (germline): SSHAT, FNYEAQ (reference sequence). The CDR3 runs 15 residues. CDR3 DNA: TGTGCTAGCAGCTCCCAGACTAGCCGGCCAGATACGCAGTATTTT. Its translation: CASSSQTSRPDTQYF.

V is TRBV20-1 and J is TRBJ2-1; 9 positions agree with TRBD2. The CDR3 totals 17 residues. The V segment lost 3 bases and the J segment 0 bases; nucleotides outside the gene matches: 9. CDR1 DFQATT and CDR2 SNEGSKA come from the germline V gene (reference sequence). The CDR3: CSASLNSGGPSYNEQFF. The CDR3 DNA sequence: TGCAGTGCTAGTCTAAACAGCGGGGGGCCCTCCTACAATGAGCAGTTCTTC.

The rearrangement joins TRBV10-3 to TRBJ2-3; TRBD1 matches 7 bases. Germline V lookup: CDR1 ENHRY, CDR2 SYGVKD. The V and J ends lost 6 bases and 3 bases, in that order; junction bases with no gene match: 6. The CDR3 length is 14 residues. The CDR3: CAISRQGQTDTQYF. The CDR3 region has the DNA TGTGCCATCAGCCGACAGGGTCAGACAGATACGCAGTATTTT.

The rearrangement joins TRBV28 to TRBJ2-1; weak D call: TRBD1 (6 bases). The DNA end is more similar to TRBJ2-7, so the J call may be wrong. There are 16 residues in the CDR3. CDR1 is MDHEN, CDR2 SYDVKM, per germline. Here the CDR3 DNA reads TGTGCCAGCACTGAACCGGGACAAAGCTCCTACAATGAGCAGTACTTC. Its protein is CASTEPGQSSYNEQYF.

V gene TRBV20-1 combines with J gene TRBJ2-5; D gene uncertain. V dropped 2 bases and J dropped 5 bases, with 12 bases sitting between them. This CDR3 region has 13 residues. CDR1 and CDR2 from the germline V gene are DFQATT and SNEGSKA (reference sequence). Here the CDR3 reads CSARTAPKETQYF. CDR3 nucleotide sequence: TGCAGTGCTAGAACAGCTCCCAAGGAGACCCAGTACTTC.

CDR3 residues: CASSSEGRQGKPKETQYF. CDR3 nucleotide sequence: TGTGCCAGCAGCTCCGAGGGCAGACAGGGAAAACCAAAAGAGACCCAGTACTTC. The chain combines TRBV6-1 with TRBJ2-5; TRBD1 agrees at 7 bases. The CDR3 consists of 18 residues. V trimming: 6 bases; J trimming: 3 bases; junction bases outside the gene matches: 19. Germline assignment: CDR1 MNHNS and CDR2 SASEGT.

This clonotype came up once. This chain uses TRBV20-1 with TRBJ1-1, with D possibly matching TRBD1 (6 bases). V was shortened by 3 bases and J by 3 bases, with 17 bases between the two germline ends. Germline V gives CDR1 DFQATT, CDR2 SNEGSKA (reference sequence). This CDR3 is 15 amino acids long. The CDR3 nucleotides are TGCAGTGCTAGCCGGCAGGGGAAGATAGACACTGAAGCTTTCTTT. This sequence encodes CSASRQGKIDTEAFF.

This chain connects TRBV20-1 to TRBJ2-2; tentatively, D is TRBD2 (5 bases). This CDR3 spans 15 amino acids. V was trimmed by 8 bases and J by 0 bases, leaving 16 bases between them. Germline V gene data show CDR1 as DFQATT and CDR2 as SNEGSKA (reference sequence). The CDR3 DNA reads TGCAGTTTCTACGTACCGAGGGCGAACACCGGGGAGCTGTTTTTT. This translates into CSFYVPRANTGELFF.

The chain couples TRBV7-9 to TRBJ2-5, with D unclear. This CDR3 is built from 13 residues. Trimming took off 1 base at V and 5 bases at J, with 8 bases between the two ends. Germline lookup yields CDR1 SEHNR and CDR2 FQNEAQ (reference sequence). The CDR3 here is CASSLVGSETQYF. CDR3 sequence (DNA): TGTGCCAGCAGCTTAGTGGGTTCGGAGACCCAGTACTTC.

The chain is built from TRBV5-1 and TRBJ2-4; D might be TRBD1 (5 bases). The better agreement between TRBJ2-7 and the DNA end casts doubt on the J call. The CDR3 consists of 16 residues. Germline V gene data show CDR1 as SGHRS and CDR2 as YFSETQ. CDR3 sequence (DNA): TGCGCCAGCAGCTTGGCCACAGGACAAAGCTCCTACGAGCAGTACTTC. Its translation: CASSLATGQSSYEQYF.